This T cell receptor beta chain was profiled in a study of naive and memory T cell subsets. The beta constant-region primer was an equimolar mix of two oligonucleotides covering TRBC1 and TRBC2. TCRdb reprocessed the UMI-ligation and nested PCR reads with MiXCR, giving one entry per CDR3 protein. Of 120,000 to 150,000 distinct CDR3 sequences listed, 17% are singletons. V was shortened by 2 bases and J by 2 bases, with 10 bases between the two germline ends. The CDR3 is made up of 14 amino acids. In germline, CDR1 is GTSNPN, CDR2 SVGIG (reference sequence). The receptor comes from a human donor in good health. This sequence joins TRBV30 and TRBJ1-5; no reliable D call. Sequences were obtained from naive CD4+ T cells from blood. CDR3: CAWSTINRNQPQHF. The CDR3 region has the DNA TGTGCCTGGAGTACCATCAACCGCAATCAGCCCCAGCATTTT.